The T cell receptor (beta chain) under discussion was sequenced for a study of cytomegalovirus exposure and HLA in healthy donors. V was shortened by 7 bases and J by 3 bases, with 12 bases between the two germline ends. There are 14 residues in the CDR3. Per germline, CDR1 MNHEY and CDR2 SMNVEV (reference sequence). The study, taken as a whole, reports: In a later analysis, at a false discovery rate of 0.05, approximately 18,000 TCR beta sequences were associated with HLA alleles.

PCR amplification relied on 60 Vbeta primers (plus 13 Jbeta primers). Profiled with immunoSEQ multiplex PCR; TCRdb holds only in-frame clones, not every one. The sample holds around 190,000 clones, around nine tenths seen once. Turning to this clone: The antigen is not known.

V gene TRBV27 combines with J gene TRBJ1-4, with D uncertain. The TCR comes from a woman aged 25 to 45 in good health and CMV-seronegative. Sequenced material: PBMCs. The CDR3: CASTPGGANEKLFF. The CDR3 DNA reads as TGTGCCAGCACCCCAGGCGGGGCTAATGAAAAACTGTTTTTT.